The rows below give T cell receptor beta chains drawn from one sample of a study of T-cell memory formation after mild COVID-19. Each CDR3 protein gets one entry after TCRdb re-called the 5' RACE reads with MiXCR. The sample holds 470,000 or so distinct CDR3 sequences; roughly 18% are singletons and the top ten take 20% to 25%. The specimen was PBMCs or a T cell subset sorted from them (not recorded which). The receptors were gathered from a man aged 18 to 29 who had mild COVID-19 (a few samples of this study predate the infection). Cell type and time point are not known. Each CDR3 is given with its conserved first and last residue. D genes are given only for firm matches. The size entry is marked missing in some rows and otherwise reads once, few, many or a size class.

size,D,J,V,DNA,CDR3
many,NA,TRBJ2-7,TRBV7-3,TGTGCCAGCAGCTTAACCTCGGGCGGATCCTACGAGCAGTACTTC,CASSLTSGGSYEQYF
NA,NA,TRBJ2-1,TRBV2,TGTGCCAGCAACGGCGGGGACGGCTATGAGCAGTTCTTC,CASNGGDGYEQFF
many,NA,TRBJ2-4,TRBV30,TGTGCCTGGAGTAAGGCCAGGGGAAACATTCAGTACTTC,CAWSKARGNIQYF
NA,NA,TRBJ1-2,TRBV25-1,TGTGCCAGCAGTGAACCCGCGGAGAGGGGTGGCTACACCTTC,CASSEPAERGGYTF
NA,TRBD1,TRBJ2-1,TRBV5-1,TGCGCCAGCAGCTTAGGGACAGGGGGCTCCCAAAGCTCCTACAATGAGCAGTTCTTC,CASSLGTGGSQSSYNEQFF
NA,NA,TRBJ2-2,TRBV25-1,TGTGCCGGAGAGGGCTCTTTAGGGGAGCTGTTTTTT,CAGEGSLGELFF
few,NA,TRBJ1-2,TRBV6-5,TGTGCCAGCAGTTACCTCCCCGGATATGGCTACACCTTC,CASSYLPGYGYTF
NA,NA,TRBJ2-3,TRBV12-3/TRBV12-4,TGTGCCAGCAGTTCGGGACTTAGGACAGATACGCAGTATTTT,CASSSGLRTDTQYF
NA,TRBD2,TRBJ2-5,TRBV24-1,TGTGCCACCAGTGAGGAGACTAGCGGGAAAGAGACCCAGTACTTC,CATSEETSGKETQYF
NA,NA,TRBJ1-5,TRBV4-2,TGTGCCAGCAGCCAAGATCCGCAGGGGAGTCAGCCCCAGCATTTT,CASSQDPQGSQPQHF
many,NA,TRBJ2-1,TRBV5-1,TGCGCCAGCAGCAACGGACCGAGCAATGAGCAGTTCTTC,CASSNGPSNEQFF
NA,NA,TRBJ2-2,TRBV21-1,TGTGCCAGCAGCAAAGAGGCAGGGCTCACCGGGGAGCTGTTTTTT,CASSKEAGLTGELFF
few,NA,TRBJ1-1,TRBV10-3,TGTGCCATCAGTGAAAGGGGGAGGGACACTGAAGCTTTCTTT,CAISERGRDTEAFF